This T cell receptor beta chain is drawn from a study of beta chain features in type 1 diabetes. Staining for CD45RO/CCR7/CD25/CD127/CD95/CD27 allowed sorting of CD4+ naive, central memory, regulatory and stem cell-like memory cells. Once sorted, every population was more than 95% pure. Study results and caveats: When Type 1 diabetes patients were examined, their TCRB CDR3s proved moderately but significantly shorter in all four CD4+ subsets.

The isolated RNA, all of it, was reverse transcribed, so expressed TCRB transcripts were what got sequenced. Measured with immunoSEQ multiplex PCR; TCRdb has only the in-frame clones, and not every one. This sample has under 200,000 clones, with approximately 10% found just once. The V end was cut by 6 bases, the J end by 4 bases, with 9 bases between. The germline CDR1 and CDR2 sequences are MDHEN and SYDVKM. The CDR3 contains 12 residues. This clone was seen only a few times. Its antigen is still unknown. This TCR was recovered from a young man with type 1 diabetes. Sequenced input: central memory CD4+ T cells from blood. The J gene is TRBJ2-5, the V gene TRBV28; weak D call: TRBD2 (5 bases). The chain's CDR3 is CASSGNAETQYF. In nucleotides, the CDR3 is TGTGCCAGCAGCGGGAATGCAGAGACCCAGTACTTC.